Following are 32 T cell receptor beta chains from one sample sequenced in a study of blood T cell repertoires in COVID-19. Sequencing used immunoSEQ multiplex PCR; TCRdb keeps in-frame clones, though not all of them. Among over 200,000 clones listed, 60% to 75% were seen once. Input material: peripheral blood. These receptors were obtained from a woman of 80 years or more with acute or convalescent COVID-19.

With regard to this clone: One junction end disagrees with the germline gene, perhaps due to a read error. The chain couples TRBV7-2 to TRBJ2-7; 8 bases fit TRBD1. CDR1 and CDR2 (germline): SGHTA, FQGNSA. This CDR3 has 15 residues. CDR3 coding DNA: TGTGCCAGCAGCTTAGGACAGGGGCTCACCTACGAGCAGTACTTT. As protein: CASSLGQGLTYEQYF.

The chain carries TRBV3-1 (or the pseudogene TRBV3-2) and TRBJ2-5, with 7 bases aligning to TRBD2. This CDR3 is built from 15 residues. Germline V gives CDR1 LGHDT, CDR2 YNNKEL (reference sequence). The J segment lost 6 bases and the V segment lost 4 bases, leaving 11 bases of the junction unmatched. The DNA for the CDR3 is TGTGCCAGCAGCCCCTCGGATGGGAGGGGAAAGACCCAGTACTTC. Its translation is CASSPSDGRGKTQYF.

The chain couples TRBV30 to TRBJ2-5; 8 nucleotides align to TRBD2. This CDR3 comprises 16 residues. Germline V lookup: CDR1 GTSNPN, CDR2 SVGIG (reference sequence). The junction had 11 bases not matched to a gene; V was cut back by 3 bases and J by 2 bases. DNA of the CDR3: TGTGCCTGGAGGTCCGGGACTAGGAGTCCGCAAGAGACCCAGTACTTC. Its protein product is CAWRSGTRSPQETQYF.

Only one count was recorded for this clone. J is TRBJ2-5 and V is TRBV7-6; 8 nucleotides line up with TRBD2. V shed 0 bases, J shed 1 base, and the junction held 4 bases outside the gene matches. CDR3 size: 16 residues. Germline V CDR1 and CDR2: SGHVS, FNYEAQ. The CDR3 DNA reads TGTGCCAGCAGCTTAGCATTTGCGGGGGGCCAAGAGACCCAGTACTTC. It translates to CASSLAFAGGQETQYF.

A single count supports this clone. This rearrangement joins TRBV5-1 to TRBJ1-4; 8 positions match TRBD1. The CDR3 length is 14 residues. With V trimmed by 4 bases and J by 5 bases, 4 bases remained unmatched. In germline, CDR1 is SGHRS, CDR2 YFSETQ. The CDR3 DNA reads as TGCGCCAGCAGCATCCGGGACAGGAATGAAAAACTGTTTTTT. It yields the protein CASSIRDRNEKLFF.

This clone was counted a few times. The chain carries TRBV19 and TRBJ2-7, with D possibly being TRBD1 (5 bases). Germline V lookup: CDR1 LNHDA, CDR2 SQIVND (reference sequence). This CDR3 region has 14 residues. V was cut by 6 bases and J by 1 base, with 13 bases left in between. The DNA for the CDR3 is TGTGCCAGTAGCAGGGTCCCCGGTTCCTACGAGCAGTACTTC. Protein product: CASSRVPGSYEQYF.

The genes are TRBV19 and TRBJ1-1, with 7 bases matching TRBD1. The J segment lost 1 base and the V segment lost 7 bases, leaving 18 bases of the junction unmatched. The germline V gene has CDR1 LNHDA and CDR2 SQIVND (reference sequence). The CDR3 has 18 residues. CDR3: CASTKRQGRDRQNTEAFF. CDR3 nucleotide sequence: TGTGCCAGTACCAAGAGACAGGGTCGGGACAGACAGAACACTGAAGCTTTCTTT.

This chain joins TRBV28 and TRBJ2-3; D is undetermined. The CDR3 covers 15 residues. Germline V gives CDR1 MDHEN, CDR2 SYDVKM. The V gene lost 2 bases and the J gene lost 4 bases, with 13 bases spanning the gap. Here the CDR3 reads CASSLIGTRADTQYF. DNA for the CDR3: TGTGCCAGCAGTTTAATTGGAACCCGGGCAGATACGCAGTATTTT.

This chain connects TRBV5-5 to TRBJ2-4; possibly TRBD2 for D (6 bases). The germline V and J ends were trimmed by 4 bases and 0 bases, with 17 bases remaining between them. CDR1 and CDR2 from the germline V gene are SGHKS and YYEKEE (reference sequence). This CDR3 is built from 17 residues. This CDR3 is CASSPGEGTVAKNIQYF. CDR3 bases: TGTGCCAGCAGCCCGGGGGAAGGGACGGTAGCCAAAAACATTCAGTACTTC.

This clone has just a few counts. CDR3 bases: TGTGCCAGCAGCTTGAGGGAGAACAAAGCTTTCTTT. Translated, it gives CASSLRENKAFF. The chain couples TRBV5-6 to TRBJ1-1; no firm D call. Per germline, CDR1 SGHDT and CDR2 YYEEEE. The CDR3 loop spans 12 amino acids. V shed 1 base and J shed 9 bases, with 10 bases lying between them.

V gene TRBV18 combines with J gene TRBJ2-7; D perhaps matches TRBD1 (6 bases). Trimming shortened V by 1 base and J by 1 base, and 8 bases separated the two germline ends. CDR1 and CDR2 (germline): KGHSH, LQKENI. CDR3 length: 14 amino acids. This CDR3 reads CASSPLGQSYEQYF. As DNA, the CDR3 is TGTGCCAGCTCACCACTTGGACAGTCCTACGAGCAGTACTTC.

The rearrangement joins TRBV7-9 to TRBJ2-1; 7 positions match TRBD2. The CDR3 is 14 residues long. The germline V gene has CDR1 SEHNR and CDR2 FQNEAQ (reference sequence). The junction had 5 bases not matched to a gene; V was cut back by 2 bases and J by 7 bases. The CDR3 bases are TGTGCCAGCAGCTTACAGGCGGGGGAGAATGAGCAGTTCTTC. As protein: CASSLQAGENEQFF.

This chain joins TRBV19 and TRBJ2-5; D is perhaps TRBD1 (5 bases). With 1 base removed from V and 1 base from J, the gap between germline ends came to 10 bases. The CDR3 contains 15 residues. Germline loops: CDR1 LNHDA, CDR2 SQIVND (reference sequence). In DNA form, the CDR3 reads TGTGCCAGTAGTATAGGACAGAGTTTCCAAGAGACCCAGTACTTC. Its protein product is CASSIGQSFQETQYF. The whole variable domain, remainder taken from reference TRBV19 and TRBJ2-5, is DGGITQSPKYLFRKEGQNVTLSCEQNLNHDAMYWYRQDPGQGLRLIYYSQIVNDFQKGDIAEGYSVSREKKESFPLTVTSAQKNPTAFYLCASSIGQSFQETQYFGPGTRLLVL.

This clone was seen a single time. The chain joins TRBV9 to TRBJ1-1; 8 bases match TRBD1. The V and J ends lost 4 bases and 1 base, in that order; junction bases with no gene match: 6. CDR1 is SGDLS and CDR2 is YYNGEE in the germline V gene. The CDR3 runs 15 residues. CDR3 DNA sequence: TGTGCCAGCAGCCCTAATCAGGGGGCGAACACTGAAGCTTTCTTT. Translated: CASSPNQGANTEAFF.

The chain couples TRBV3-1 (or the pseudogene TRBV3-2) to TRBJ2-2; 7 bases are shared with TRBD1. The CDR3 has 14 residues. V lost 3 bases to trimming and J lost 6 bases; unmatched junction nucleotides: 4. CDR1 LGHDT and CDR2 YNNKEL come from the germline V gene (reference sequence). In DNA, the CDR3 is TGTGCCAGCAGCCAGGCTCAGGGGGCCGGGGAGCTGTTTTTT. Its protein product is CASSQAQGAGELFF.

The CDR3 is CASSIVGDLVIQYF. CDR3 bases: TGTGCCAGTAGTATTGTCGGTGATTTGGTTATTCAGTACTTC. The rearrangement uses TRBV19 and TRBJ2-4; no definite D call. The V and J ends lost 3 bases and 10 bases respectively, with 16 bases between them. Germline V lookup: CDR1 LNHDA, CDR2 SQIVND (reference sequence). This CDR3 is built from 14 residues.

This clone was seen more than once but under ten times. This CDR3 reads CASSLSQSETQYF. The DNA for the CDR3 is TGTGCCAGCAGCTTATCCCAGTCGGAGACCCAGTACTTC. V gene TRBV11-1 combines with J gene TRBJ2-5; D ambiguous. Germline loops: CDR1 SGHAT, CDR2 FQDESV (reference sequence). This CDR3 spans 13 amino acids. Trimming removed 2 bases from V and 5 bases from J, with 9 bases in between. Filled out from reference TRBV11-1 and TRBJ2-5, the complete variable domain reads EAEVAQSPRYKITEKSQAVAFWCDPISGHATLYWYRQILGQGPELLVQFQDESVVDDSQLPKDRFSAERLKGVDSTLKIQPAELGDSAMYLCASSLSQSETQYFGPGTRLLVL.

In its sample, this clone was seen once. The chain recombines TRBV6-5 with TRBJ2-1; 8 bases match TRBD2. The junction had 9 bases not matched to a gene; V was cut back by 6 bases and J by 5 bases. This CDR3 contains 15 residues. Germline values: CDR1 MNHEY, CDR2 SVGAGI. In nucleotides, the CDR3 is TGTGCCAGCAGGAGAGATAGCGGGGCAAACAATGAGCAGTTCTTC. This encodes CASRRDSGANNEQFF.

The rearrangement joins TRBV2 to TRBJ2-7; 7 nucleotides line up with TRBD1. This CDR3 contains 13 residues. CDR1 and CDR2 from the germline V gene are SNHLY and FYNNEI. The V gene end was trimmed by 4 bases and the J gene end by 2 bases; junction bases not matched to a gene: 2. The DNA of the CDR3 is TGTGCCAGCAGTGTGGGACAGCCCTACGAGCAGTACTTC. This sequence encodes CASSVGQPYEQYF.

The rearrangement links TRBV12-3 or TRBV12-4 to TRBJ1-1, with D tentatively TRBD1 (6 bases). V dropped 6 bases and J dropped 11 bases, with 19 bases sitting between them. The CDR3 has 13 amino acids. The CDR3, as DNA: TGTGCCAGCAGCCCGGGACAAATAATGGAGGCTTTCTTT. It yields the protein CASSPGQIMEAFF.

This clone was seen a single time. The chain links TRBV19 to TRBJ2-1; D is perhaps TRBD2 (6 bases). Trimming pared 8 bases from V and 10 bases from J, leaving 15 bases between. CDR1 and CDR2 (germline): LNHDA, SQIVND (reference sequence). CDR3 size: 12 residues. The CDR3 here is CASRAGTLEQFF. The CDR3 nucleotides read TGTGCCAGTCGAGCCGGGACTTTGGAGCAGTTCTTC.

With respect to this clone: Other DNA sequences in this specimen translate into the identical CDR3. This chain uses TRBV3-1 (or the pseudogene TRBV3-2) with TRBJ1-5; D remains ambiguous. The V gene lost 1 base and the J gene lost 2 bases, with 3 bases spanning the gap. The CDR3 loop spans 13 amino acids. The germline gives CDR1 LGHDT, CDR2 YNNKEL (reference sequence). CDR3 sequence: CASSQAGNQPQHF. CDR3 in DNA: TGTGCCAGCAGCCAAGCAGGCAATCAGCCCCAGCATTTT.

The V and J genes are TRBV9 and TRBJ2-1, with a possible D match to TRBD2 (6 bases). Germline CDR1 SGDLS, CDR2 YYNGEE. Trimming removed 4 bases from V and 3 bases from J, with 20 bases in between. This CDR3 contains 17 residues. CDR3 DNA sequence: TGTGCCAGCAGCCTCCGAGACCCGACTAGTTACTACAATGAGCAGTTCTTC. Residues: CASSLRDPTSYYNEQFF. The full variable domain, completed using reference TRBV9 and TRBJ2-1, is DSGVTQTPKHLITATGQRVTLRCSPRSGDLSVYWYQQSLDQGLQFLIQYYNGEERAKGNILERFSAQQFPDLHSELNLSSLELGDSALYFCASSLRDPTSYYNEQFFGPGTRLTVL.

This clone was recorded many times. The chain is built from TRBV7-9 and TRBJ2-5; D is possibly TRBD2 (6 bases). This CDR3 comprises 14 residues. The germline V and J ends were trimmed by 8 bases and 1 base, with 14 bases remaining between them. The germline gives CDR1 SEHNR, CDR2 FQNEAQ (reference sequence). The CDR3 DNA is TGTGCCAGCGGTTTTGGGGGACTCCAAGAGACCCAGTACTTC. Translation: CASGFGGLQETQYF.

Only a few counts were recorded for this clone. CDR3 nucleotide sequence: TGTGCCTGGAGGGACACTGGGGGGAATGGCTACACCTTC. Amino acid sequence: CAWRDTGGNGYTF. The chain has TRBV30 and TRBJ1-2; TRBD1 is a possible D gene (5 bases). Per germline, CDR1 GTSNPN and CDR2 SVGIG (reference sequence). This CDR3 is built from 13 residues. Trimming left V 3 bases short and J 6 bases short, with 14 bases between.

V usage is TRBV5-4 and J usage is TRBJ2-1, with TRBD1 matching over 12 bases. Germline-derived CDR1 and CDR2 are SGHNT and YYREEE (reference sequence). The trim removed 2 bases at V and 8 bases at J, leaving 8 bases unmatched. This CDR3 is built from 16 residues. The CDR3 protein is CASSLGGQGALDEQFF. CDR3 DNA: TGTGCCAGCAGCTTAGGGGGACAGGGGGCCTTGGATGAGCAGTTCTTC.

Here the CDR3 reads CASSPRGRGTGELFF. CDR3 in DNA: TGTGCCAGTAGTCCGAGGGGGAGGGGCACCGGGGAGCTGTTTTTT. The chain has TRBV19 and TRBJ2-2, with D possibly matching TRBD2 (7 bases). The CDR3 totals 15 residues. Germline V gives CDR1 LNHDA, CDR2 SQIVND (reference sequence). V shed 5 bases and J shed 4 bases, with 14 bases lying between them. Combining the CDR3 with reference TRBV19 and TRBJ2-2 gives the whole variable domain DGGITQSPKYLFRKEGQNVTLSCEQNLNHDAMYWYRQDPGQGLRLIYYSQIVNDFQKGDIAEGYSVSREKKESFPLTVTSAQKNPTAFYLCASSPRGRGTGELFFGEGSRLTVL.

The CDR3 DNA reads TGTGCCTGGAGTGTTTCACTAGAAAAACTGTTTTTT. Its protein is CAWSVSLEKLFF. The chain carries TRBV30 and TRBJ1-4; D is unresolved. The V gene's germline CDR1 is GTSNPN and CDR2 SVGIG (reference sequence). V was pared by 0 bases and J by 8 bases, with 7 bases between. The CDR3 is made up of 12 amino acids.

The chain's CDR3 is CASSQQDSAHYGYTF. In nucleotides, the CDR3 is TGCGCCAGCAGCCAGCAGGACAGCGCACACTATGGCTACACCTTC. This chain connects TRBV4-1 to TRBJ1-2, with D perhaps TRBD1 (6 bases). The CDR3 spans 15 residues. V lost 3 bases, J lost 3 bases, and 14 bases lay in between. From germline, CDR1 is MGHRA and CDR2 YSYEKL.

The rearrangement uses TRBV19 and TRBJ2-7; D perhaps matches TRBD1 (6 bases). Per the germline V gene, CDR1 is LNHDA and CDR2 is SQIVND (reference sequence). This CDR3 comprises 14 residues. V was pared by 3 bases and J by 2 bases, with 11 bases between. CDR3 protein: CASSIQQGPYEQYF. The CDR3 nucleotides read TGTGCCAGTAGTATCCAACAGGGCCCCTACGAGCAGTACTTC.

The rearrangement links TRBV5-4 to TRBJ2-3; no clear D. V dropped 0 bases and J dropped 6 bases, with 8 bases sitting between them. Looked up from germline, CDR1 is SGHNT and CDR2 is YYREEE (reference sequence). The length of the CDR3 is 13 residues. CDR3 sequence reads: CASSLVGPDTQYF. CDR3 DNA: TGTGCCAGCAGCTTGGTTGGCCCGGATACGCAGTATTTT.

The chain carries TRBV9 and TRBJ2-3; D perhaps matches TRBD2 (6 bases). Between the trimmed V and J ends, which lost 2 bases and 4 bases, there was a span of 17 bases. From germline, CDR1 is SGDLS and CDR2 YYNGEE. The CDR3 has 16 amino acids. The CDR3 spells CASSVGPPGRSDTQYF. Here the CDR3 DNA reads TGTGCCAGCAGCGTGGGGCCCCCGGGGAGGTCAGATACGCAGTATTTT.